These 18 T cell receptor beta chains originate from one sample sequenced in a study of shared clonotypes between healthy human individuals (dated by TCRdb to the early 2020s). For the CD8 naive samples, CD45RO-negative cells were positively selected for CCR7, yielding a CD45RA+CCR7+ population from which TemRA cells were excluded. Library method: the immunoSEQ multiplex PCR assay. The immuneACCESS repertoire file appears here via TCRdb, limited to in-frame rearrangements. These files lack a portion of the clones; in checked studies, under half of the deficit traces to unresolved V genes, and the cause of the others is not known. The sample records about 1,800,000 clones, about 95% of which are singletons. The ten largest account for less than 1.5% of the sample. The sequencing sample was made of naive CD8+ T cells sorted from blood. In light of the paper, this sample's cell subset or site label describes: CD45RA+CCR7+. These receptors were taken from a man in his late teens or twenties in good health.

The chain has TRBV4-1 and TRBJ2-3, with 8 bases lining up with TRBD1. The germline V gene encodes CDR1 MGHRA and CDR2 YSYEKL. The CDR3 consists of 17 residues. V lost 5 bases to trimming and J lost 1 base; unmatched junction nucleotides: 11. CDR3 sequence (DNA): TGCGCCAGCAGCGAATTGGACAGGGACGAAGGCACAGATACGCAGTATTTT. It is translated as CASSELDRDEGTDTQYF.

The chain is built from TRBV7-9 and TRBJ1-2; D is uncertain. Per the germline V gene, CDR1 is SEHNR and CDR2 is FQNEAQ (reference sequence). V shed 5 bases and J shed 3 bases, with 10 bases lying between them. There are 13 residues in the CDR3. The CDR3 sequence: CASSQEGDYGYTF. CDR3 nucleotides: TGTGCCAGCAGCCAGGAAGGTGACTATGGCTACACCTTC.

The chain uses TRBV28 and TRBJ2-2; 7 nucleotides match TRBD1. Germline V gene lookup returns CDR1 MDHEN and CDR2 SYDVKM. V lost 2 bases, J lost 2 bases, and 8 bases stayed unmatched. CDR3 size: 17 residues. Here the CDR3 DNA reads TGTGCCAGCAGTTTAGCTTTTGAGGGGGCTAACACCGGGGAGCTGTTTTTT. This codes for CASSLAFEGANTGELFF.

The gene calls are TRBV4-1 and TRBJ2-7, with a weak D call TRBD1 (6 bases). The germline V and J ends were trimmed by 4 bases and 0 bases, with 16 bases remaining between them. The CDR3 sequence is 16 residues long. Germline-derived CDR1 and CDR2 are MGHRA and YSYEKL. The CDR3 sequence: CASSPVYRESSYEQYF. CDR3 nucleotides: TGCGCCAGCAGCCCGGTTTACAGGGAGAGCTCCTACGAGCAGTACTTC.

This clone was observed a few times. V usage is TRBV5-6 and J usage is TRBJ1-1; D is possibly TRBD1 (6 bases). The CDR3 runs to 13 residues. Germline loops: CDR1 SGHDT, CDR2 YYEEEE. Trimming stripped 2 bases from V and 7 bases from J, with 12 bases between. The CDR3 nucleotides read TGTGCCAGCAGCTTAGACAGGAGTTTTGAAGCTTTCTTT. Its translation is CASSLDRSFEAFF.

In its sample, this clone was seen a few times. J is TRBJ1-6 and V is TRBV11-2; the D is unclear. Germline values: CDR1 SGHAT, CDR2 FQNNGV. V was shortened by 6 bases and J by 10 bases, with 10 bases between the two germline ends. The CDR3 sequence is 12 residues long. The CDR3 sequence is CASRRGSSPLHF. DNA for the CDR3: TGTGCCAGCAGACGGGGAAGCTCACCCCTCCACTTT.

This chain joins TRBV30 and TRBJ2-2, with 13 positions matching TRBD2. Germline V CDR1 and CDR2: GTSNPN, SVGIG (reference sequence). This CDR3 contains 19 residues. With V trimmed by 0 bases and J by 6 bases, 13 bases remained unmatched. CDR3: CAWSVQVGLAGVFAGELFF. The DNA for the CDR3 is TGTGCCTGGAGTGTACAGGTTGGACTAGCGGGAGTGTTCGCCGGGGAGCTGTTTTTT.

The chain carries TRBV9 and TRBJ1-1; possibly TRBD1 for D (6 bases). The CDR3 length is 13 residues. V was pared by 0 bases and J by 8 bases, with 11 bases between. The germline V gene has CDR1 SGDLS and CDR2 YYNGEE. DNA for the CDR3: TGTGCCAGCAGCGTAGTAGGAGGGGGAGAAGCTTTCTTT. It specifies CASSVVGGGEAFF.

The rearrangement joins TRBV30 to TRBJ1-1; D unclear. CDR1 GTSNPN and CDR2 SVGIG come from the germline V gene (reference sequence). CDR3 length equals 11 residues. V lost 0 bases, J lost 11 bases, and 10 bases lay in between. CDR3 bases: TGTGCCTGGAGTGTGGGTTCGGATGCTTTCTTT. Protein sequence: CAWSVGSDAFF.

In this sample, this clone turned up once. The rearrangement links TRBV28 to TRBJ2-5; D remains unclear. Trimming stripped 6 bases from V and 0 bases from J, with 14 bases between. The CDR3 is made up of 15 amino acids. CDR1 is MDHEN and CDR2 is SYDVKM in the germline V gene. The CDR3 bases are TGTGCCAGCAGCCCAGGTGAAACAAACCAAGAGACCCAGTACTTC. It encodes CASSPGETNQETQYF.

The chain combines TRBV5-4 with TRBJ2-3; unclear D gene. Deletions cut 0 bases from V and 0 bases from J, with 8 bases between. Germline V gene data show CDR1 as SGHNT and CDR2 as YYREEE (reference sequence). The CDR3 totals 15 residues. The CDR3 is CASSLAPASTDTQYF. The CDR3 DNA reads TGTGCCAGCAGCTTGGCTCCAGCTAGCACAGATACGCAGTATTTT.

The chain has TRBV5-6 and TRBJ2-5; the D call may be TRBD1 or TRBD2 (5 bases each). Trimming removed 0 bases at V and 2 bases at J, with 11 bases between. This CDR3 spans 15 amino acids. Per the germline V gene, CDR1 is SGHDT and CDR2 is YYEEEE. The CDR3 nucleotides are TGTGCCAGCAGCTTGGGGGGGTTTTTGCAAGAGACCCAGTACTTC. Translating it yields CASSLGGFLQETQYF.

This chain joins TRBV7-2 and TRBJ1-6; 8 bases are shared with TRBD1. Trimming removed 6 bases from V and 3 bases from J; junction bases left unmatched: 10. The germline gives CDR1 SGHTA, CDR2 FQGNSA. This CDR3 is built from 17 residues. The chain's CDR3 is CASSSPGTGFYNSPLHF. The CDR3 DNA sequence: TGTGCCAGCAGTTCTCCCGGGACAGGATTCTATAATTCACCCCTCCACTTT.

The gene calls are TRBV5-6 and TRBJ2-2; weak D call: TRBD1 (6 bases). The V end was cut by 2 bases, the J end by 7 bases, with 21 bases between. The CDR3 contains 17 residues. CDR1 and CDR2 (germline): SGHDT, YYEEEE. The DNA of the CDR3 is TGTGCCAGCAGCTTCGGACAGCCCTTGGTGGTGGTCGGGGAGCTGTTTTTT. It is translated as CASSFGQPLVVVGELFF.

V and J are TRBV7-9 and TRBJ1-4; D gene unclear. V was cut by 4 bases and J by 8 bases, with 17 bases left in between. This CDR3 has 15 amino acids. The germline V gene has CDR1 SEHNR and CDR2 FQNEAQ (reference sequence). CDR3 bases: TGTGCCAGCAGCTGGGGTTCGGGCCCTTGGGAAAAACTGTTTTTT. It encodes CASSWGSGPWEKLFF.

J is TRBJ1-1 and V is TRBV7-9, with D perhaps TRBD1 (5 bases). The germline gives CDR1 SEHNR, CDR2 FQNEAQ (reference sequence). Trimming left V 5 bases short and J 6 bases short, with 19 bases between. This CDR3 contains 15 residues. The CDR3 nucleotides are TGTGCCAGCAGCCTTCGGGGGACTCCTCCGTCTGAAGCTTTCTTT. This sequence encodes CASSLRGTPPSEAFF.

The chain is built from TRBV11-2 and TRBJ2-1, with 7 bases matching TRBD2. Germline trimming cut 5 bases from V and 7 bases from J; bases unmatched to any gene: 8. CDR1 is SGHAT, CDR2 FQNNGV, per germline. This CDR3 comprises 14 residues. This chain's CDR3 is CASSPAGVWNEQFF. For the CDR3, the DNA is TGTGCCAGCAGCCCCGCGGGGGTCTGGAATGAGCAGTTCTTC. Filled out from reference TRBV11-2 and TRBJ2-1, the complete variable domain reads EAGVAQSPRYKIIEKRQSVAFWCNPISGHATLYWYQQILGQGPKLLIQFQNNGVVDDSQLPKDRFSAERLKGVDSTLKIQPAKLEDSAVYLCASSPAGVWNEQFFGPGTRLTVL.

The chain recombines TRBV4-3 with TRBJ1-2, with D tentatively TRBD1 (5 bases). V lost 0 bases, J lost 2 bases, and 10 bases lay in between. Germline CDR1 reads LGHNA; CDR2 reads YSLEER. The CDR3 has 15 amino acids. CDR3 sequence: CASSQDWDFNYGYTF. The DNA for the CDR3 is TGCGCCAGCAGCCAAGATTGGGACTTCAACTATGGCTACACCTTC.